One and the same sample provided the 18 T cell receptor beta chains below, sequenced in a study of blood T cell repertoires in COVID-19. Generated by immunoSEQ multiplex PCR, the TCRdb table keeps only in-frame clones and is missing some. This sample has a few hundred thousand clones, with about four fifths found just once. The sequenced sample consisted of peripheral blood. The receptors were gathered from an elderly man with acute or convalescent COVID-19.

The CDR3, as DNA: TGTGCCAGCAGCACCCGCCGGGGTAGGGTTGTTGGTGGCTACACCTTC. Its protein product is CASSTRRGRVVGGYTF. The J gene is TRBJ1-2, the V gene TRBV7-9; D is ambiguous. Looked up from germline, CDR1 is SEHNR and CDR2 is FQNEAQ (reference sequence). The CDR3 is 16 amino acids. V was pared by 5 bases and J by 7 bases, with 23 bases between.

The chain recombines TRBV7-7 with TRBJ2-2; 7 bases map to TRBD1. This CDR3 comprises 16 residues. CDR1 and CDR2 (germline): SSHAT, FNYEAQ (reference sequence). V shed 6 bases and J 0 bases; nucleotides not matched to a gene: 7. The CDR3 reads CASSRTQGANTGELFF. The CDR3 DNA sequence: TGTGCCAGCAGTCGGACCCAGGGGGCGAACACCGGGGAGCTGTTTTTT.

CDR3 in amino acids: CASSLGLTNEQFF. CDR3 DNA: TGTGCCAGCAGCTTAGGTCTAACCAATGAGCAGTTCTTC. This chain connects TRBV11-1 to TRBJ2-1; no firm D call. V lost 1 base, J lost 6 bases, and 7 bases lay in between. The CDR3 has 13 residues. Germline CDR1 and CDR2: SGHAT and FQDESV (reference sequence). The whole variable domain, remainder taken from reference TRBV11-1 and TRBJ2-1, is EAEVAQSPRYKITEKSQAVAFWCDPISGHATLYWYRQILGQGPELLVQFQDESVVDDSQLPKDRFSAERLKGVDSTLKIQPAELGDSAMYLCASSLGLTNEQFFGPGTRLTVL.

This chain links TRBV7-2 with TRBJ2-7; TRBD2 matches 7 bases. V shed 1 base and J 2 bases; nucleotides not matched to a gene: 5. The CDR3 has 15 amino acids. The germline CDR1 and CDR2 sequences are SGHTA and FQGNSA. The CDR3 here is CASSLDASGPYEQYF. Written as DNA, the CDR3 is TGTGCCAGCAGCTTAGATGCTAGCGGACCCTACGAGCAGTACTTC.

J is TRBJ1-2 and V is TRBV28, with D uncertain. Trimming took 5 bases from V and 2 from J, leaving 6 bases between them. Germline CDR1 is MDHEN and CDR2 is SYDVKM. The CDR3 is made up of 12 amino acids. CDR3 sequence: CASSPKNYGYTF. CDR3 bases: TGTGCCAGCAGTCCAAAAAACTATGGCTACACCTTC.

This clone appeared a few times. The chain links TRBV6-5 to TRBJ2-7, with 7 bases matching TRBD1. The V gene end was trimmed by 8 bases and the J gene end by 2 bases; junction bases not matched to a gene: 9. Germline V gene sequence: CDR1 MNHEY, CDR2 SVGAGI. The CDR3 extends over 14 amino acids. The CDR3 sequence: CASDFGTATYEQYF. The CDR3 bases are TGTGCCAGCGACTTCGGGACAGCTACCTACGAGCAGTACTTC.

The chain is built from TRBV4-2 and TRBJ1-4; 8 positions agree with TRBD1. This CDR3 has 15 residues. Germline V gene sequence: CDR1 LGHNA, CDR2 YNFKEQ. The V gene end was trimmed by 4 bases and the J gene end by 8 bases; junction bases not matched to a gene: 9. The CDR3 DNA reads as TGTGCCAGCAGCCTCCGGACAGGGAGTCGGGAAAAACTGTTTTTT. As protein: CASSLRTGSREKLFF.

J is TRBJ1-4 and V is TRBV7-9; no clear D gene. V gave up 2 bases and J gave up 7 bases, with 14 bases separating them. The germline V gene encodes CDR1 SEHNR and CDR2 FQNEAQ (reference sequence). This CDR3 has 15 residues. CDR3 protein: CASSLRRLGSEKLFF. CDR3 DNA sequence: TGTGCCAGCAGCTTAAGGAGGCTGGGCAGTGAAAAACTGTTTTTT.

This chain uses TRBV21-1 with TRBJ2-6; no DNA check was done on the table's D call, TRBD1. TRBV21-1 is flagged as a pseudogene. The CDR3 totals 16 residues. The CDR3 spells CASSKGRGQGANVLTF. The CDR3 DNA reads TGTGCCAGCAGCAAAGGGAGGGGGCAAGGGGCCAACGTCCTGACTTTC.

This chain links TRBV11-3 with TRBJ2-2; D is unclear. This CDR3 has 12 amino acids. CDR1 is SGHNT and CDR2 is YENEEA in the germline V gene. V gave up 1 base and J gave up 7 bases, with 4 bases separating them. The CDR3 sequence is CASSLGRGELFF. In DNA form, the CDR3 reads TGTGCCAGCAGCTTAGGTCGCGGGGAGCTGTTTTTT.

V gene TRBV19 combines with J gene TRBJ1-2; 10 bases agree with TRBD1. After removal of 5 bases from V and 5 bases from J, the junction contained 2 bases not matched to a gene. The germline V gene encodes CDR1 LNHDA and CDR2 SQIVND (reference sequence). This CDR3 is built from 13 residues. The CDR3 region is CASSRDRGYGYTF. CDR3 nucleotides: TGTGCCAGTAGTCGGGACAGGGGATATGGCTACACCTTC.

The J gene is TRBJ2-7, the V gene TRBV24-1; D perhaps matches TRBD1 (6 bases). The CDR3 consists of 13 residues. The germline V gene has CDR1 KGHDR and CDR2 SFDVKD. V shed 0 bases and J shed 6 bases, with 8 bases lying between them. CDR3 protein: CATSDLWGREQYF. The CDR3 bases are TGTGCCACCAGTGATTTGTGGGGGCGCGAGCAGTACTTC.

This chain connects TRBV28 to TRBJ2-3, with TRBD2 matching 7 bases. V lost 1 base and J lost 1; bases outside the gene matches: 2. Looked up from germline, CDR1 is MDHEN and CDR2 is SYDVKM. The CDR3 is 15 amino acids. The CDR3 loop is CASSLLGGGTDTQYF. The CDR3 nucleotides read TGTGCCAGCAGTTTATTGGGGGGGGGCACAGATACGCAGTATTTT.

The chain couples TRBV19 to TRBJ1-1; 8 nucleotides align to TRBD1. CDR1 LNHDA and CDR2 SQIVND come from the germline V gene (reference sequence). The length of the CDR3 is 15 residues. Trimming took 2 bases from V and 1 from J; bases not matched to a gene: 3. The CDR3 nucleotides read TGTGCCAGTAGTATACGGGACAGGAGGAACACTGAAGCTTTCTTT. Translation gives CASSIRDRRNTEAFF. Combining the CDR3 with reference TRBV19 and TRBJ1-1 gives the whole variable domain DGGITQSPKYLFRKEGQNVTLSCEQNLNHDAMYWYRQDPGQGLRLIYYSQIVNDFQKGDIAEGYSVSREKKESFPLTVTSAQKNPTAFYLCASSIRDRRNTEAFFGQGTRLTVV.

J is TRBJ1-5 and V is TRBV19, with a possible D match to TRBD1 (6 bases). The V gene lost 4 bases and the J gene lost 6 bases, with 22 bases spanning the gap. The CDR3 is made up of 17 amino acids. The V gene's germline CDR1 is LNHDA and CDR2 SQIVND (reference sequence). In nucleotides, the CDR3 is TGTGCCAGTAGTAGGTCAGGGGACGCCGGTTGGGCTCAGCCCCAGCATTTT. This gives the protein CASSRSGDAGWAQPQHF.

The chain joins TRBV7-9 to TRBJ1-1; D is perhaps TRBD1 (6 bases). CDR3 length: 14 residues. V dropped 3 bases and J dropped 1 base, with 9 bases sitting between them. The germline V gene has CDR1 SEHNR and CDR2 FQNEAQ (reference sequence). CDR3 region: CASSLGHPNTEAFF. The CDR3 DNA is TGTGCCAGCAGCTTGGGACACCCGAACACTGAAGCTTTCTTT.

The V gene is TRBV5-1, the J gene TRBJ2-3, with TRBD2 matching over 7 bases. The CDR3 consists of 16 residues. The germline V gene has CDR1 SGHRS and CDR2 YFSETQ. Germline trimming cut 4 bases from V and 6 bases from J; bases unmatched to any gene: 14. This CDR3 reads CASSVEPSGLVDTQYF. DNA for the CDR3: TGCGCCAGCAGCGTGGAGCCTAGCGGTTTAGTTGATACGCAGTATTTT. The whole variable domain, remainder taken from reference TRBV5-1 and TRBJ2-3, is KAGVTQTPRYLIKTRGQQVTLSCSPISGHRSVSWYQQTPGQGLQFLFEYFSETQRNKGNFPGRFSGRQFSNSRSEMNVSTLELGDSALYLCASSVEPSGLVDTQYFGPGTRLTVL.

The V and J genes are TRBV12-3 or TRBV12-4 and TRBJ2-3; TRBD1 matches 7 bases. V was clipped by 8 bases and J by 5 bases; unmatched bases: 7. CDR3 length: 13 residues. The CDR3 DNA reads as TGTGCCAGCTACCGACAGGGAAAAGATACGCAGTATTTT. Amino acid sequence: CASYRQGKDTQYF.